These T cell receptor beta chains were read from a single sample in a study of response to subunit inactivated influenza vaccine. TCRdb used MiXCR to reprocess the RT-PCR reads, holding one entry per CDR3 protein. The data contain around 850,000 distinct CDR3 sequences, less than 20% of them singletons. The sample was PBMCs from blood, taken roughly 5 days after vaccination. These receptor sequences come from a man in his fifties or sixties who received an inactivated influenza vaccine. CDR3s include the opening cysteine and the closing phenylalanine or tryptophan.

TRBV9 CASSVVFQGTDTQYF
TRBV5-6 CASSLSDEKLFF
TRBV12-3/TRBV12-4 CASSFGGTKNIQYF
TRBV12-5 CASGLTGTGGSETQYF
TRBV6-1 CASSAAGGRGETQYF
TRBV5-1 CASSPPKGQGGGTQYF
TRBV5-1 CASSLDRVYEQYF
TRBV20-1 CSASLSGSRKTQYF
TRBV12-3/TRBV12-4 CASSDGTGSITGYTF
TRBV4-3 CASSQERFSYNEQFF